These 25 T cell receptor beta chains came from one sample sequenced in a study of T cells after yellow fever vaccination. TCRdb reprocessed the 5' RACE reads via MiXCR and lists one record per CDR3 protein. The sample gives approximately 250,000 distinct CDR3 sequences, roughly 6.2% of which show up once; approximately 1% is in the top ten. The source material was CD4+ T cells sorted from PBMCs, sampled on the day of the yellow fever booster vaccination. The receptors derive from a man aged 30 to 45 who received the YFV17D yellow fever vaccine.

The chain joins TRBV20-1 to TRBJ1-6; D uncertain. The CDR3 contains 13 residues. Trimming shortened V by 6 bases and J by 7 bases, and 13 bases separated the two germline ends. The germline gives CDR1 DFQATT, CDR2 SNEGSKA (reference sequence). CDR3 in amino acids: CSAKATQNSPLHF. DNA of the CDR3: TGCAGTGCCAAGGCCACACAAAATTCACCCCTCCACTTT.

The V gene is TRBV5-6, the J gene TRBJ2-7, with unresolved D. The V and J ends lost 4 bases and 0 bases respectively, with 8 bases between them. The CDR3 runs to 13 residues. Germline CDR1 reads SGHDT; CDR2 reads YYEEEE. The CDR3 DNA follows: TGTGCCAGCAGCCGGGCGAACTCCTACGAGCAGTACTTC. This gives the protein CASSRANSYEQYF.

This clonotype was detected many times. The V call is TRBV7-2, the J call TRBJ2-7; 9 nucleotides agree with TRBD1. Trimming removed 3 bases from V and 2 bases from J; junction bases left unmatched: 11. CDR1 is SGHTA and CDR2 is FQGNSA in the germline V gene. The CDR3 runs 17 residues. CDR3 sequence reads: CASSLYTGGDSPYEQYF. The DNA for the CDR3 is TGTGCCAGCAGCTTGTATACAGGGGGCGATTCACCCTACGAGCAGTACTTC.

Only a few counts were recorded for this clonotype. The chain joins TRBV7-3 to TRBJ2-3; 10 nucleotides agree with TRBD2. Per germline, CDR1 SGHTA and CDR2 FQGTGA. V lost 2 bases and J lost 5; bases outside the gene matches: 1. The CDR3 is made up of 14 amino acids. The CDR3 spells CASSLASGRDTQYF. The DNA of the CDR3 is TGTGCCAGCAGCTTAGCTAGCGGGAGAGATACGCAGTATTTT.

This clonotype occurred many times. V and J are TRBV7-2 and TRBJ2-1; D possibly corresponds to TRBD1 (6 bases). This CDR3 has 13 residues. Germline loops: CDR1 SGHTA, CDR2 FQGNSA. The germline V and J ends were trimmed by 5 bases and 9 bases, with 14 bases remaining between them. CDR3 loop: CASSLGQPSEQFF. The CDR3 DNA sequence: TGTGCCAGCAGCCTGGGACAACCAAGTGAGCAGTTCTTC.

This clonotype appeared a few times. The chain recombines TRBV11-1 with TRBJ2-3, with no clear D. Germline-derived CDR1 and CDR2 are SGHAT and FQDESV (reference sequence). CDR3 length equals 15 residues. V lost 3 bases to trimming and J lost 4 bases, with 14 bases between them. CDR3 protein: CASSLHRGIPDTQYF. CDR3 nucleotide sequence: TGTGCCAGCAGCTTGCACCGCGGAATCCCAGATACGCAGTATTTT. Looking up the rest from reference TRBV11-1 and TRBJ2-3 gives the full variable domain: EAEVAQSPRYKITEKSQAVAFWCDPISGHATLYWYRQILGQGPELLVQFQDESVVDDSQLPKDRFSAERLKGVDSTLKIQPAELGDSAMYLCASSLHRGIPDTQYFGPGTRLTVL.

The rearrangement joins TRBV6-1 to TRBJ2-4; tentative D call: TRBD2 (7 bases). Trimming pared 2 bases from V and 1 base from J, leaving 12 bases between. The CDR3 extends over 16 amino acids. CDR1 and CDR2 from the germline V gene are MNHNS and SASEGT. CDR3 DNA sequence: TGTGCCAGCAGTGAAAGGAAGGGGGGGGCCAAAAACATTCAGTACTTC. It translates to CASSERKGGAKNIQYF.

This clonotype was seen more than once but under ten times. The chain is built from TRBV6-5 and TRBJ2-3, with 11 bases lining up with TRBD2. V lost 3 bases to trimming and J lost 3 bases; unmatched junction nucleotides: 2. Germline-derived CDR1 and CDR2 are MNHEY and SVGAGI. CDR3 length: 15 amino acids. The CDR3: CASSYLAGGTDTQYF. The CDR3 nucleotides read TGTGCCAGCAGTTATCTAGCGGGGGGTACAGATACGCAGTATTTT.

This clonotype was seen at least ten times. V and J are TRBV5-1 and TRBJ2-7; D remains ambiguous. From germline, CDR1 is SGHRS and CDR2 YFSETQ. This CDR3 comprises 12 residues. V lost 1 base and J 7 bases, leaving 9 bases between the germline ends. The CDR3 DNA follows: TGCGCCAGCAGCTTGTCAAGGATGGAGCAGTACTTC. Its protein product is CASSLSRMEQYF.

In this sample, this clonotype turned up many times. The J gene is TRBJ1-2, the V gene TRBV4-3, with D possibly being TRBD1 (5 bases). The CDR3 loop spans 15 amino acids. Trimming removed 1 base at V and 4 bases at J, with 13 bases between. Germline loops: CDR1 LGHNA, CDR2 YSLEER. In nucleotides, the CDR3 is TGCGCCAGCAGCCAAGTGGGGCAGGCGCCCTATGGCTACACCTTC. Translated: CASSQVGQAPYGYTF.

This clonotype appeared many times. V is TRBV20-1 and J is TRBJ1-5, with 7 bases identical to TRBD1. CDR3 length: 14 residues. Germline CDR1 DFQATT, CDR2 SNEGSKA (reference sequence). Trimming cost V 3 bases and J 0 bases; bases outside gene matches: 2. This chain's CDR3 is CSARGQYSNQPQHF. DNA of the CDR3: TGCAGTGCTAGGGGACAGTATAGCAATCAGCCCCAGCATTTT.

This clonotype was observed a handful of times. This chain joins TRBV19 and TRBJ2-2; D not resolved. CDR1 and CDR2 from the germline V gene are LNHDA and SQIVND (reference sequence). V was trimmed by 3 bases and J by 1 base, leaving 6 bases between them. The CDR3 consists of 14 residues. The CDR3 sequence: CASSMGGNTGELFF. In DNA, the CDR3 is TGTGCCAGTAGTATGGGCGGGAACACCGGGGAGCTGTTTTTT.

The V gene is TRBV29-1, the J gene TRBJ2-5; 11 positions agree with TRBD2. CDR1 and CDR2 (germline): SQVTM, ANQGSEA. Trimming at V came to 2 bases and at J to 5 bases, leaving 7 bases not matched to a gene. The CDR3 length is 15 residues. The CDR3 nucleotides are TGCAGCGTTGAATTACTAGCGGGAGAGCGGGAGACCCAGTACTTC. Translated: CSVELLAGERETQYF.

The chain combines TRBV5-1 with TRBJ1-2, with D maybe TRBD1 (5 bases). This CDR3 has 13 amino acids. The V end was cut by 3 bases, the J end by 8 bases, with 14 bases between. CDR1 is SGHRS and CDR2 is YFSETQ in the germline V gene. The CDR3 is CASSWDGAWGYTF. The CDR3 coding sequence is TGCGCCAGCAGCTGGGACGGGGCTTGGGGCTACACCTTC.

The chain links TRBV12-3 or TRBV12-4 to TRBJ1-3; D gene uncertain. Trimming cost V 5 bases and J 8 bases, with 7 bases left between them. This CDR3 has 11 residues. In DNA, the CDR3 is TGTGCCAGCAGTAAGGTGGACACCATATATTTT. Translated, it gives CASSKVDTIYF.

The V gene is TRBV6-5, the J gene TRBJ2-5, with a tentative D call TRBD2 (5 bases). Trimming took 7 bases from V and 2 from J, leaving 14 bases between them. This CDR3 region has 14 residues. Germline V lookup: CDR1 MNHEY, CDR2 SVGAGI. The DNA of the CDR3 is TGTGCCAGCAACGAGGGCCAGCGACAAGAGACCCAGTACTTC. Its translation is CASNEGQRQETQYF.

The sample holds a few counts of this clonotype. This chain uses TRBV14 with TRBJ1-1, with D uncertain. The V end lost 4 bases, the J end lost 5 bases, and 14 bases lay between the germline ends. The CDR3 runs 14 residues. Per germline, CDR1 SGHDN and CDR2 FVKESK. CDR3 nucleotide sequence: TGTGCCAGCAGCCCCGTCGGCCCCTGGACTGAAGCTTTCTTT. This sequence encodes CASSPVGPWTEAFF. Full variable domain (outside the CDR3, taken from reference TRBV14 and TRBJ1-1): EAGVTQFPSHSVIEKGQTVTLRCDPISGHDNLYWYRRVMGKEIKFLLHFVKESKQDESGMPNNRFLAERTGGTYSTLKVQPAELEDSGVYFCASSPVGPWTEAFFGQGTRLTVV.

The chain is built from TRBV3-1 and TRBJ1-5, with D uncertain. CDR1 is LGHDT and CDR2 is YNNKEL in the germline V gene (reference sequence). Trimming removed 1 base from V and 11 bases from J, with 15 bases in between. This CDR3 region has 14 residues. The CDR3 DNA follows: TGTGCCAGCAGCCAAGGTGATCCCCCCCGGGCCCAGCATTTT. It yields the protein CASSQGDPPRAQHF.

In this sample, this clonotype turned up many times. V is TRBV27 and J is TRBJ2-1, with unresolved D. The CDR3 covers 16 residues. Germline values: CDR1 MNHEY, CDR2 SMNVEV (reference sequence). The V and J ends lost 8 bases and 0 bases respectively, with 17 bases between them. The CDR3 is CASRLGRASSYNEQFF. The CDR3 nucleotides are TGTGCCAGCCGCCTCGGGCGTGCTAGCTCCTACAATGAGCAGTTCTTC.

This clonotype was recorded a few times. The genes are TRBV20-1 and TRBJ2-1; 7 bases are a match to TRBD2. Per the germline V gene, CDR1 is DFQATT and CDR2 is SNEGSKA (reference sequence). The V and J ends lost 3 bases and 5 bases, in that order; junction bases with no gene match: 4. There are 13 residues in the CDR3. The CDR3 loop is CSASGGTDNEQFF. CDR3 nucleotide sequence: TGCAGTGCTAGCGGGGGGACGGACAATGAGCAGTTCTTC.

The chain's CDR3 is CSARGAAGPQETQYF. CDR3 nucleotide sequence: TGCAGTGCTAGAGGAGCAGCGGGGCCCCAAGAGACCCAGTACTTC. This chain uses TRBV20-1 with TRBJ2-5; 7 positions agree with TRBD2. The junction had 6 bases not matched to a gene; V was cut back by 1 base and J by 1 base. Germline V gene sequence: CDR1 DFQATT, CDR2 SNEGSKA (reference sequence). The CDR3 totals 15 residues.

Here the CDR3 DNA reads TGTGCCAGCAGCTCCCCTAGCGGGAGCTACGAGCAGTACTTC. Amino acid sequence: CASSSPSGSYEQYF. The chain recombines TRBV5-4 with TRBJ2-7; TRBD2 agrees at 10 bases. The CDR3 consists of 14 residues. In germline, CDR1 is SGHNT, CDR2 YYREEE (reference sequence). J gave up 3 bases and V 3 bases, and 3 bases lay outside the gene matches.

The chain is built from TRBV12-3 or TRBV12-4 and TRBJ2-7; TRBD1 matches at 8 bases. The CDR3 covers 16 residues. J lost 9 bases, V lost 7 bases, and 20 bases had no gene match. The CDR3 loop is CASTPGQESTKRAQYF. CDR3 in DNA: TGTGCCAGCACCCCGGGACAGGAGTCGACTAAGAGGGCGCAGTACTTC.

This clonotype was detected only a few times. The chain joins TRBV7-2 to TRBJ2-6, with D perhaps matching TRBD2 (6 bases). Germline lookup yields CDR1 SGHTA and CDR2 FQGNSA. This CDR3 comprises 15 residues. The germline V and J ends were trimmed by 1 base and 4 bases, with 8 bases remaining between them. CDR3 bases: TGTGCCAGCAGCTTAGGGGGGGTCGGGGCCAACGTCCTGACTTTC. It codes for CASSLGGVGANVLTF. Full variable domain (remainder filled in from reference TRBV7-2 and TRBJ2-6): GAGVSQSPSNKVTEKGKDVELRCDPISGHTALYWYRQSLGQGLEFLIYFQGNSAPDKSGLPSDRFSAERTGGSVSTLTIQRTQQEDSAVYLCASSLGGVGANVLTFGAGSRLTVL.

CDR3 nucleotides: TGTGCCAGCAGAACTACTAGCGGGAGTTACTACGAGCAGTACTTC. Protein: CASRTTSGSYYEQYF. The chain links TRBV7-2 to TRBJ2-7; 11 nucleotides agree with TRBD2. Germline CDR1 is SGHTA and CDR2 is FQGNSA. Trimming removed 6 bases from V and 3 bases from J; junction bases left unmatched: 7. This CDR3 has 15 amino acids. The variable domain in full, with the rest retrieved from reference TRBV7-2 and TRBJ2-7, is GAGVSQSPSNKVTEKGKDVELRCDPISGHTALYWYRQSLGQGLEFLIYFQGNSAPDKSGLPSDRFSAERTGGSVSTLTIQRTQQEDSAVYLCASRTTSGSYYEQYFGPGTRLTVT.